This T cell receptor (beta chain) is drawn from a study of cytomegalovirus exposure and HLA in healthy donors. Deletions cut 4 bases from V and 2 bases from J, with 21 bases between. The germline V gene encodes CDR1 MGHRA and CDR2 YSYEKL. This CDR3 has 17 residues. Concerning this clone itself: The antigen is undetermined.

Notes on the study in general: Fewer N-insertions than the approximately 610-donor mean were reportedly shown by an Asian-associated ancestry cluster in a later analysis.

The primer mix had 60 Vbeta and 13 Jbeta primers. The assay was immunoSEQ multiplex PCR, and TCRdb's table has in-frame clones only and misses some. Seen here are roughly 99,000 clones, about four fifths observed once, and the top ten hold 2.7%. The TCR originated in a man aged 25-45 years in good health and CMV-seropositive. The material sequenced was PBMCs. The chain uses TRBV4-1 and TRBJ2-7; TRBD1 is a possible D gene (8 bases). CDR3 in amino acids: CASSPVWGGTGPYEQYF. The CDR3 DNA is TGCGCCAGCAGCCCGGTCTGGGGGGGGACAGGACCCTACGAGCAGTACTTC.